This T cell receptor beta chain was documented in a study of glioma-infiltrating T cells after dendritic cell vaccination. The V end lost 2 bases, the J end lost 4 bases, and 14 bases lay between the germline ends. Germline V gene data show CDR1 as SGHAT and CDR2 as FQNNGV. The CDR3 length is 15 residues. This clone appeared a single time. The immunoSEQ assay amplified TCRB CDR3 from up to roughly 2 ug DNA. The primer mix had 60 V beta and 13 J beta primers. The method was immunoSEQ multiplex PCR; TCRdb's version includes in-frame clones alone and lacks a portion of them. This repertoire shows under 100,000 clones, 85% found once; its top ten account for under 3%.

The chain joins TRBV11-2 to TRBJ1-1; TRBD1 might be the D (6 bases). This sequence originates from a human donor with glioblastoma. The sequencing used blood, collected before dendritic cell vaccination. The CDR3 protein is CASSLMGGRSTEAFF. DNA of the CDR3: TGTGCCAGCAGCTTAATGGGGGGGCGTTCCACTGAAGCTTTCTTT.